This TCR beta chain was profiled in a study of cytomegalovirus exposure and HLA in healthy donors. Generated by immunoSEQ multiplex PCR, the TCRdb table keeps only in-frame clones and is missing some. The sample has roughly 120,000 clones, about 82% seen once. Looked up from germline, CDR1 is SGHVS and CDR2 is FQNEAQ. With 5 bases clipped from V and 4 bases from J, the junction kept 11 bases outside the gene matches. This CDR3 contains 16 residues. Sequencing was done on a sample of PBMCs. The origin of this receptor is a man aged 18 to 29 in good health and CMV-seronegative. V usage is TRBV7-8 and J usage is TRBJ2-3, with 8 bases identical to TRBD1. The CDR3 region has the DNA TGTGCCAGCAGCGTTGCCGGGACAGGACCGCCAGATACGCAGTATTTT. Translation gives CASSVAGTGPPDTQYF. The variable domain in full, with the rest retrieved from reference TRBV7-8 and TRBJ2-3, is GAGVSQSPRYKVAKRGQDVALRCDPISGHVSLFWYQQALGQGPEFLTYFQNEAQLDKSGLPSDRFFAERPEGSVSTLKIQRTQQEDSAVYLCASSVAGTGPPDTQYFGPGTRLTVL.